Listed below are T cell receptor beta chains from one sample, sequenced in a study of blood T cell repertoires in COVID-19. Here immunoSEQ multiplex PCR was the method, and the copy in TCRdb shows in-frame clones only, minus some. The sample lists around 36,000 clones, about four fifths occurring once. The specimen was peripheral blood. These receptors came from a man in his forties or fifties with acute or convalescent COVID-19. CDR3s include the opening cysteine and the closing phenylalanine or tryptophan. The D gene is left open where the match is weak.

CDR3 protein	D gene	J gene	V gene
CSARDREQYF	.	TRBJ2-7	TRBV20-1
CASSSDPGNTGELFF	.	TRBJ2-2	TRBV5-4
CASSNPDRVFAGELFF	TRBD1	TRBJ2-2	TRBV7-6
CASSQVYNYGYTF	.	TRBJ1-2	TRBV3-1/TRBV3-2
CASSRGQANTEAFF	TRBD1	TRBJ1-1	TRBV9
CASSLISDRGTEAFF	TRBD1	TRBJ1-1	TRBV4-1
CASSPVGQGDGEKLFF	TRBD1	TRBJ1-4	TRBV7-2
CASSAGQEGQPQHF	TRBD1	TRBJ1-5	TRBV5-4
CASVILGTGTYEQYF	TRBD1	TRBJ2-7	TRBV2
CASSLGTYTEAFF	.	TRBJ1-1	TRBV28
CASSQVRTSGNNEQFF	TRBD2	TRBJ2-1	TRBV14
CASSRLFNEKLFF	.	TRBJ1-4	TRBV4-1
CASGTGGLTNEKLFF	TRBD1	TRBJ1-4	TRBV6-5
CASSQQPQGVDSNQPQHF	TRBD1	TRBJ1-5	TRBV3-1/TRBV3-2
CASSSGLISGNTIYF	.	TRBJ1-3	TRBV7-9
CASSSRGRSYEQYF	TRBD1	TRBJ2-7	TRBV5-8
CSVEAGNTYEQYF	.	TRBJ2-7	TRBV29-1
CASSTRTGTSGAVDTQYF	TRBD2	TRBJ2-3	TRBV27
CASQGGYNSPLHF	.	TRBJ1-6	TRBV7-3
CATSRDSRGNNEQFF	.	TRBJ2-1	TRBV15
CASTSSDRDETQYF	TRBD1	TRBJ2-5	TRBV11-1
CASRVRGGRAFNEQFF	TRBD2	TRBJ2-1	TRBV28
CASRASGIGWGEQYF	TRBD2	TRBJ2-7	TRBV5-1
CASKDRSYGYTF	TRBD1	TRBJ1-2	TRBV6-5
CAISESAAGAGDEQFF	.	TRBJ2-1	TRBV10-3
CASSLGGQGARNGYTF	TRBD1	TRBJ1-2	TRBV5-4
CASSDGQGDEQYF	TRBD1	TRBJ2-7	TRBV10-1
CASPLGNSGHTDTQYF	.	TRBJ2-3	TRBV5-8
CASTRVGTSGYEQYF	TRBD2	TRBJ2-7	TRBV5-4
CASSFGQGYAEAFF	.	TRBJ1-1	TRBV6-5
CASSVGGSGTDTQYF	.	TRBJ2-3	TRBV9